The entry below gives a single TCR beta chain sequence along with its context. These data are taken from a study of blood T cell repertoires in COVID-19. Study overall: Specimens from acute and convalescent COVID-19 originated in the United States, Italy and Spain. T cells, B-cell-depleted T cells, or PBMCs provided the cDNA or gDNA that served as material.

Sequencing was performed with immunoSEQ multiplex PCR; in TCRdb, only in-frame clones are kept and a portion is missing. This table has 250,000 or so clones, approximately 84% appearing once. With V trimmed by 6 bases and J by 2 bases, 6 bases remained unmatched. This CDR3 region has 15 residues. In germline, CDR1 is MNHEY, CDR2 SVGAGI. The chain combines TRBV6-5 with TRBJ1-5; 8 bases are a match to TRBD1. This receptor was identified in a woman of 80 years or more with acute or convalescent COVID-19. What was sequenced was peripheral blood. The DNA for the CDR3 is TGTGCCAGCAGGCAGGGGGCGCAGGGCAATCAGCCCCAGCATTTT. It is translated as CASRQGAQGNQPQHF.